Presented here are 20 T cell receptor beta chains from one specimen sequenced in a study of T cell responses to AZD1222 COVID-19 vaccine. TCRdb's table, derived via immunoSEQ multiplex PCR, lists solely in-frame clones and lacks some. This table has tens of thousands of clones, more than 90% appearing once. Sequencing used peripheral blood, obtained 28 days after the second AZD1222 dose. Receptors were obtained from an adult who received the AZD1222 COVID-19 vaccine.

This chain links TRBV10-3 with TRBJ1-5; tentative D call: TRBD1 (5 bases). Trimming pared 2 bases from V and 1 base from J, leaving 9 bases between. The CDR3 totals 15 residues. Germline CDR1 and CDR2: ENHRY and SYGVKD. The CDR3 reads CAISETGGSNQPQHF. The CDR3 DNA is TGTGCCATCAGTGAGACCGGGGGAAGCAATCAGCCCCAGCATTTT.

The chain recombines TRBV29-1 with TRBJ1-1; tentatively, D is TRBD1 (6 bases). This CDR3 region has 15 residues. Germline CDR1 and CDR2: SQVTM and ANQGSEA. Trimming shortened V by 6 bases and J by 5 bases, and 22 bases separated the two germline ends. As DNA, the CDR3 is TGCAGCGTCCAAATCGGACAGTCCGGGCAGACTGAAGCTTTCTTT. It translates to CSVQIGQSGQTEAFF.

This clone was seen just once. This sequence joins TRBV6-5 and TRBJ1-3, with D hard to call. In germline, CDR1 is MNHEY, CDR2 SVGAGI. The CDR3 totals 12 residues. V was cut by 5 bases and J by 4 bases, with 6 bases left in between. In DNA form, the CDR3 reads TGTGCCAGCAGTACCAGAGGAAACACCATATATTTT. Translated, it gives CASSTRGNTIYF.

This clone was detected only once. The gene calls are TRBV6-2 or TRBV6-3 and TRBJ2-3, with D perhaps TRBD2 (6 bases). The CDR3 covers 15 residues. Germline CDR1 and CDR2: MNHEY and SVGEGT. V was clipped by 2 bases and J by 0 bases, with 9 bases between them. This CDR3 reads CASSYGDSSTDTQYF. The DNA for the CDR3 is TGTGCCAGCAGTTACGGGGACTCTAGCACAGATACGCAGTATTTT.

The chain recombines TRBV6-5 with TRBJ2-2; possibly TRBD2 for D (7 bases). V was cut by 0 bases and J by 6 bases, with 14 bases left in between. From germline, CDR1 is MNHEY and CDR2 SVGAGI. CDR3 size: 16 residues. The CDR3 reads CASSYSTTGRAGELFF. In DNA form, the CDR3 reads TGTGCCAGCAGTTACTCGACCACAGGGAGGGCCGGGGAGCTGTTTTTT.

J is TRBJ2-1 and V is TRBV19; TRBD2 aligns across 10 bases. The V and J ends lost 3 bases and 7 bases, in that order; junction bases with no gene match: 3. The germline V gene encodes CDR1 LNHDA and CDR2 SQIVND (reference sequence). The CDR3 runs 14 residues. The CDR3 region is CASSMTSGLNEQFF. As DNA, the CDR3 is TGTGCCAGTAGTATGACTAGCGGGCTAAATGAGCAGTTCTTC.

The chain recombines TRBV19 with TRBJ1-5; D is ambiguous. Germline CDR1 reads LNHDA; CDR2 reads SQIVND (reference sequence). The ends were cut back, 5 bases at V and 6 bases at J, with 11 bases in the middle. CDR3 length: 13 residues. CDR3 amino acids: CASSYRGTQPQHF. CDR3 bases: TGTGCCAGTAGTTACCGGGGAACTCAGCCCCAGCATTTT. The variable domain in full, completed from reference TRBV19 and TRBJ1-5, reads DGGITQSPKYLFRKEGQNVTLSCEQNLNHDAMYWYRQDPGQGLRLIYYSQIVNDFQKGDIAEGYSVSREKKESFPLTVTSAQKNPTAFYLCASSYRGTQPQHFGDGTRLSIL.

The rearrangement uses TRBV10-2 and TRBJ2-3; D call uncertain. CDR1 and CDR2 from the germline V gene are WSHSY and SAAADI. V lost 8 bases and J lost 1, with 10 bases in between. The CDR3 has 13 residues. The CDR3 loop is CASVHPRTDTQYF. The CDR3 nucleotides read TGCGCCAGCGTCCACCCCCGCACAGATACGCAGTATTTT.

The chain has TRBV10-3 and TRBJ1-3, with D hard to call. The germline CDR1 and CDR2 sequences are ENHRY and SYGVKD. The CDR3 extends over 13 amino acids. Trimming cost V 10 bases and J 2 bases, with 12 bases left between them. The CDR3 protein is CATGEGTGNTIYF. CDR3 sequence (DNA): TGTGCCACCGGGGAGGGAACTGGAAACACCATATATTTT.

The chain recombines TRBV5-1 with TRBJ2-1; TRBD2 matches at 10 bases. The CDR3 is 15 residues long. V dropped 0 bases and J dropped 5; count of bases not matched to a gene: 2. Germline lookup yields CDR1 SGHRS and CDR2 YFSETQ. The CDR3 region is CASSLVLAGDNEQFF. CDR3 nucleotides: TGCGCCAGCAGCTTGGTCCTAGCGGGGGACAATGAGCAGTTCTTC.

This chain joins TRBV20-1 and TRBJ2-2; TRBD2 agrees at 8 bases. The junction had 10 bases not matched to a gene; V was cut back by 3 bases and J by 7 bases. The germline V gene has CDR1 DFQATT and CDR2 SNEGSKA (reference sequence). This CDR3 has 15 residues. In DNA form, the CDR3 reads TGCAGTGCTAGTTCCGGGAGGGCGGTGGGCGGGGAGCTGTTTTTT. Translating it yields CSASSGRAVGGELFF.

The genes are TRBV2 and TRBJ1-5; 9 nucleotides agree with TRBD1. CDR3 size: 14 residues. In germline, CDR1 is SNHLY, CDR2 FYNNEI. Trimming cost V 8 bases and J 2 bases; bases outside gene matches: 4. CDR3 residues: CASHTGGGNQPQHF. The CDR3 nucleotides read TGTGCCAGCCACACAGGGGGCGGCAATCAGCCCCAGCATTTT.

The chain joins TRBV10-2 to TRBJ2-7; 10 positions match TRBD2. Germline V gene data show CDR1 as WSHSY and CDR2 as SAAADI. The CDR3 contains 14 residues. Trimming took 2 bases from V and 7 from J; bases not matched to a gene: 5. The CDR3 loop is CASSETSGMEEQYF. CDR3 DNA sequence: TGCGCCAGCAGTGAGACTAGCGGGATGGAGGAGCAGTACTTC.

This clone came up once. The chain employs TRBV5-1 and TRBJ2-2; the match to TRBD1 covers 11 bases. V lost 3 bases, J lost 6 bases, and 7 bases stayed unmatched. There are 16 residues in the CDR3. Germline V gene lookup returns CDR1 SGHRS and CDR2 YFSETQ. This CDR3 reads CASSYRTGGGSGELFF. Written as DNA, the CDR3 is TGCGCCAGCAGCTACAGGACAGGGGGCGGCTCCGGGGAGCTGTTTTTT.

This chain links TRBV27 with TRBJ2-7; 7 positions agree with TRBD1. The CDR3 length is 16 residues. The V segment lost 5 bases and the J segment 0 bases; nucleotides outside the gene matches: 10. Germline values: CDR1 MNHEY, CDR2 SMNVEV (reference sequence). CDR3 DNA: TGTGCCAGCAGTCCGGTAGACAGGGAAGTCTCCTACGAGCAGTACTTC. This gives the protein CASSPVDREVSYEQYF.

The chain's CDR3 is CASSRGTSGYNEQFF. CDR3 sequence (DNA): TGTGCCAGCAGCCGAGGGACTAGCGGTTACAATGAGCAGTTCTTC. J is TRBJ2-1 and V is TRBV7-3; 11 bases line up with TRBD2. The CDR3 runs to 15 residues. Germline lookup yields CDR1 SGHTA and CDR2 FQGTGA. V was pared by 5 bases and J by 4 bases, with 4 bases of the junction left unmatched.

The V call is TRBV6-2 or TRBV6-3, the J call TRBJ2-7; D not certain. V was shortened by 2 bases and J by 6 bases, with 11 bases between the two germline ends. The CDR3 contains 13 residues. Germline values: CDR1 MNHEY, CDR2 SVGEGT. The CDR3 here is CASSYSVPREQYF. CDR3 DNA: TGTGCCAGCAGTTACAGCGTTCCGCGCGAGCAGTACTTC.

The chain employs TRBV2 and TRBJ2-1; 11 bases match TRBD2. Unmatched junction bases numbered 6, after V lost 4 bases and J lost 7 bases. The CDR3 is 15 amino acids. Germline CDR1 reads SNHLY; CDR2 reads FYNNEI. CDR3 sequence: CASSATSGSSNEQFF. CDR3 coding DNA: TGTGCCAGCAGTGCAACTAGCGGGAGTTCAAATGAGCAGTTCTTC.

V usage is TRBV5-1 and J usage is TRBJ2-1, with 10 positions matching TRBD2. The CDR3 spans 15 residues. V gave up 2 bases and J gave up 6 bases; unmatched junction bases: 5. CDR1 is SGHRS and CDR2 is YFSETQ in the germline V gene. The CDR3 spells CASSFSSGRANEQFF. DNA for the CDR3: TGCGCCAGCAGCTTTTCGAGCGGGAGGGCCAATGAGCAGTTCTTC. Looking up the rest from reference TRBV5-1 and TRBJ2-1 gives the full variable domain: KAGVTQTPRYLIKTRGQQVTLSCSPISGHRSVSWYQQTPGQGLQFLFEYFSETQRNKGNFPGRFSGRQFSNSRSEMNVSTLELGDSALYLCASSFSSGRANEQFFGPGTRLTVL.

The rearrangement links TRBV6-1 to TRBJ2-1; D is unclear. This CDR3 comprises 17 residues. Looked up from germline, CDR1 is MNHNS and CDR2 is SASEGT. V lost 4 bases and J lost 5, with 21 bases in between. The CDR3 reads CASSATESNLINNEQFF. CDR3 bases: TGTGCCAGCAGTGCCACGGAGTCAAACCTTATTAACAATGAGCAGTTCTTC.